This paragraph covers one T cell receptor (beta chain) sequence. The record originates from a study of shared T cell receptors in the human thymus. V lost 3 bases to trimming and J lost 2 bases; unmatched junction nucleotides: 2. CDR3 length equals 16 residues. Germline V CDR1 and CDR2: SGHRS, YFSETQ. Assay used: immunoSEQ multiplex PCR; TCRdb lists only in-frame clones, some missing. The table includes 55,000 to 75,000 clones, about 96% detected once. The rearrangement joins TRBV5-1 to TRBJ2-3, with 14 bases matching TRBD2. Material for sequencing was thymocytes. The TCR sequence derives from a human donor. The CDR3 region is CASSWTSGGPTDTQYF. CDR3 DNA sequence: TGCGCCAGCAGCTGGACTAGCGGGGGGCCCACAGATACGCAGTATTTT.